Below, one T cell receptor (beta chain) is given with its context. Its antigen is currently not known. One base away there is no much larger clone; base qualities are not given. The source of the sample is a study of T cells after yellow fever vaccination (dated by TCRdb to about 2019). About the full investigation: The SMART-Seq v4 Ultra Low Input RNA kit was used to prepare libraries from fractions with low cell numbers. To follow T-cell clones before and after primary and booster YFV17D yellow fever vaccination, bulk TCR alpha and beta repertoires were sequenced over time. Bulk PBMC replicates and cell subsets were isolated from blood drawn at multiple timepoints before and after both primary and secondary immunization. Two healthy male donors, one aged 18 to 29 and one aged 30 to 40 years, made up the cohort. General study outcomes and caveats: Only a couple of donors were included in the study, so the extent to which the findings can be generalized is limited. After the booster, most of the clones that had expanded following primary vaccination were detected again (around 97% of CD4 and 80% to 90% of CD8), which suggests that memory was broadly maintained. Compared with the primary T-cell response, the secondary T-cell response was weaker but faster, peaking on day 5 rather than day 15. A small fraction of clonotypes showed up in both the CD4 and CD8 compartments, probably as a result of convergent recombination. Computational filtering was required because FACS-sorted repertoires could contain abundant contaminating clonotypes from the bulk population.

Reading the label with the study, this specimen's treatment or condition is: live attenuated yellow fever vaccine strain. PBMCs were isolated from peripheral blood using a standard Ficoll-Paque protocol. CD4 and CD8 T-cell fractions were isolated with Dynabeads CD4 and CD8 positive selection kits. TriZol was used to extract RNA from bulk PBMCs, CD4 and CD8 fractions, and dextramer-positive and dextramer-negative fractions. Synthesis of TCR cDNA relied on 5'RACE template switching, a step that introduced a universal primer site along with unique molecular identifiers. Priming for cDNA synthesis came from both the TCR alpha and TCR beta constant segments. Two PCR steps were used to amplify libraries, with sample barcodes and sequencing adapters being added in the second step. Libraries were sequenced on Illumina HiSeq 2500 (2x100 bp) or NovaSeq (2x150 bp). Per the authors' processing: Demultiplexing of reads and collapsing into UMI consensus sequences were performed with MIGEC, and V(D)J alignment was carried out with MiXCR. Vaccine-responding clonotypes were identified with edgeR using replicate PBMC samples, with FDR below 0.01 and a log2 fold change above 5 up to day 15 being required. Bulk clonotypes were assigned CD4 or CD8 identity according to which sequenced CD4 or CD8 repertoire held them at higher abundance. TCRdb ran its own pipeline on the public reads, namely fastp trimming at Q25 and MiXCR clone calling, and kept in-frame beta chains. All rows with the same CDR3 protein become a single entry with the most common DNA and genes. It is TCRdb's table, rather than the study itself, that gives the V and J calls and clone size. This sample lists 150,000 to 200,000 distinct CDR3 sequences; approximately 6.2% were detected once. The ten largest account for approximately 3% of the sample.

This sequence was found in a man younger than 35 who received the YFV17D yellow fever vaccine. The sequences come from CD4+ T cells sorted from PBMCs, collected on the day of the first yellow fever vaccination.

This receptor carries the CDR3 CASSVTQGARDGYTF. The base sequence is TGTGCCAGCAGCGTAACACAGGGGGCGCGGGATGGCTACACCTTC. The chain is assembled from TRBV9 and TRBJ1-2; 9 bases in the middle match TRBD1. The germline V gene supplies CDR1 SGDLS and CDR2 YYNGEE. From the cysteine up to the phenylalanine, the CDR3 has a length of 15 residues. Of all the DNA, just the CDR3 is kept, 45 bases in frame from base 1. V has 1 base trimmed and J has 6 bases trimmed; junction bases matching no gene number 7.